This T cell receptor (beta chain) was captured in a study of cytomegalovirus exposure and HLA in healthy donors. This clone turned up a few times. What it binds is not known. Germline V gene data show CDR1 as SGHVS and CDR2 as FNYEAQ. The length of the CDR3 is 15 residues. J was trimmed by 1 base and V by 5 bases; bases with no gene match: 7. Primers included in the PCR were 60 Vbeta and 13 Jbeta primers. TCRdb keeps only in-frame clones here, not all; method: immunoSEQ multiplex PCR. The repertoire holds under 200,000 clones, 55% to 70% seen once, with about 2.5% in the top ten. Overall study findings and caveats: Of the V segments, some could not be distinguished, including TRBV6-2 and TRBV6-3, and were excluded.

V usage is TRBV7-6 and J usage is TRBJ2-7; 8 bases match TRBD1. The TCR sequence derives from a middle-aged woman in good health and CMV-seropositive. The sequencing sample was made of PBMCs. CDR3 bases: TGTGCCAGCAGCACCGGGACAGGTGCGTCCTACGAGCAGTACTTC. Protein sequence: CASSTGTGASYEQYF. Complete variable domain (other parts from reference TRBV7-6 and TRBJ2-7): GAGVSQSPRYKVTKRGQDVALRCDPISGHVSLYWYRQALGQGPEFLTYFNYEAQQDKSGLPNDRFSAERPEGSISTLTIQRTEQRDSAMYRCASSTGTGASYEQYFGPGTRLTVT.